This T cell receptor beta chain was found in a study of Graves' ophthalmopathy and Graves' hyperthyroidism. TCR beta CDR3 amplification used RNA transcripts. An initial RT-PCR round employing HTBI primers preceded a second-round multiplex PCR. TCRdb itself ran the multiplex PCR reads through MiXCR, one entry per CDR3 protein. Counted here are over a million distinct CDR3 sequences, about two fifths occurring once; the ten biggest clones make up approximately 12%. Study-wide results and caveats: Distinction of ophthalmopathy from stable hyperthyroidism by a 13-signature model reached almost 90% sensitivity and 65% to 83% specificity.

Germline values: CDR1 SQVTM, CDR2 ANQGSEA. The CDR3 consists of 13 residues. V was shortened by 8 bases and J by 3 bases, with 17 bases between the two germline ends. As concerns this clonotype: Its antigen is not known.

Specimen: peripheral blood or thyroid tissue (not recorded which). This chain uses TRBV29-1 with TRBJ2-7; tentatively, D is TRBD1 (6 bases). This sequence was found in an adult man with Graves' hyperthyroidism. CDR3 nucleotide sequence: TGCAGCTTAGTTCGGGGCAGGGGCTACGAGCAGTACTTC. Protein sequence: CSLVRGRGYEQYF.